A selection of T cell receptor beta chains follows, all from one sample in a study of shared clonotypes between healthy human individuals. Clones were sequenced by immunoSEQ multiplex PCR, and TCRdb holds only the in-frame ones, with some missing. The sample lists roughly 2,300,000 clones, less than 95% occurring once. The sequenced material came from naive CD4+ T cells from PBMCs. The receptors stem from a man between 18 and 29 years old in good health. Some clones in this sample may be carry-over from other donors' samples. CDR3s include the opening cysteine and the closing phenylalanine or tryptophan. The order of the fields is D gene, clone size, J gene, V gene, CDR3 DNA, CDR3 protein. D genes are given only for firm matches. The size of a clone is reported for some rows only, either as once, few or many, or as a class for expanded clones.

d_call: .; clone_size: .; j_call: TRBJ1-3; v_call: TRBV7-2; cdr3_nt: TGTGCCAGCAGCCCTTCGGCGAGGCCTGTTCGGAACACCATATATTTT; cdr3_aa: CASSPSARPVRNTIYF
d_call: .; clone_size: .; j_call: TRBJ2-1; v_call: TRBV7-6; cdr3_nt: TGTGCCAGCAGCTACGGACCCTCGGTGAGTTACAATGAGCAGTTCTTC; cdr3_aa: CASSYGPSVSYNEQFF
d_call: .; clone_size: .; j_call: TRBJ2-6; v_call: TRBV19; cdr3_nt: TGTGCCAGTCGATACGACCGCTCTGGGGCCAACGTCCTGACTTTC; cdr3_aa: CASRYDRSGANVLTF
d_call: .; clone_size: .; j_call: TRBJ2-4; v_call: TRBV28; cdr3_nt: TGTGCCAGCAGTCCTTCAGGGGCGGCAAAAGACATTCAGTACTTC; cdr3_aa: CASSPSGAAKDIQYF
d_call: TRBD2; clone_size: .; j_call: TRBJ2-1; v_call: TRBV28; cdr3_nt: TGTGCCAGCAGTTTATTACAGGGCCGGGAGGGAAGGTCCTACAATGAGCAGTTCTTC; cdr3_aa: CASSLLQGREGRSYNEQFF
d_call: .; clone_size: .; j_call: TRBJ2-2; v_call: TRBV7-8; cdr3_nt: TGTGCCAGCAGCTTAGTACCGAACACCGGGGAGCTGTTTTTT; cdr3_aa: CASSLVPNTGELFF
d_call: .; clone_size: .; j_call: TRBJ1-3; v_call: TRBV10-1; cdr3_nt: TGCGCCAGCAGTGGGACAGCCTACTCTGGAAACACCATATATTTT; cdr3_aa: CASSGTAYSGNTIYF
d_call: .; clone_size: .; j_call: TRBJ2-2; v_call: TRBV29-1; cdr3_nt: TGCAGCGCCTTTGGCCCCCTCGGAACCGGGGAGCTGTTTTTT; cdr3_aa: CSAFGPLGTGELFF
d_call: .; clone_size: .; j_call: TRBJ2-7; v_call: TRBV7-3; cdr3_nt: TGTGCCAGCAGCCCGGTCCCCTCTCCGATCTACGAGCAGTACTTC; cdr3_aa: CASSPVPSPIYEQYF
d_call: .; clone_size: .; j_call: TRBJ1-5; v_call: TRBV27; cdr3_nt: TGTGCCAGCAGTTTATTTGCCAGGGACCAGCCCCAGCATTTT; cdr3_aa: CASSLFARDQPQHF
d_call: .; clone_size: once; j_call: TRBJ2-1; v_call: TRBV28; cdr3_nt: TGTGCCAGCACCCCAGCCCGGGGGATCTACAATGAGCAGTTCTTC; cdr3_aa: CASTPARGIYNEQFF
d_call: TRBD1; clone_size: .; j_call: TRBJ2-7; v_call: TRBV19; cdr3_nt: TGTGCCAGTAGAAACAGACAGGGGAATGCCTACGAGCAGTACTTC; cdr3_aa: CASRNRQGNAYEQYF
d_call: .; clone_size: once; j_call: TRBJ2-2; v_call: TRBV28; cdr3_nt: TGTGCCAGCAGTTCTCCTCGCGGGGACACGAACACCGGGGAGCTGTTTTTT; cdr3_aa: CASSSPRGDTNTGELFF
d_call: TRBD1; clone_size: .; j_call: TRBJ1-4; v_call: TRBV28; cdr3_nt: TGTGCCAGCAGTTTAGGGGTGGGACAGATTAATGAAAAACTGTTTTTT; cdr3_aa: CASSLGVGQINEKLFF
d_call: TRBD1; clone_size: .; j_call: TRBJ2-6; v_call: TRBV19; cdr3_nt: TGTGCCAGTAGTAGAGGGACAGGGGCTGGGGCCAACGTCCTGACTTTC; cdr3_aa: CASSRGTGAGANVLTF
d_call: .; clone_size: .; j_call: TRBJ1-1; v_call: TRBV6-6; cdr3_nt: TGTGCCAGCAGTTCCCCCGGGACACTTAATGAAGCTTTCTTT; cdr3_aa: CASSSPGTLNEAFF
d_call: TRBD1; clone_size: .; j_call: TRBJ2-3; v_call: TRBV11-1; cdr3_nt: TGTGCCAGCACCCGATACCCAGGGGGCGCAAACTTGGGGTTGGATTTT; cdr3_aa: CASTRYPGGANLGLDF
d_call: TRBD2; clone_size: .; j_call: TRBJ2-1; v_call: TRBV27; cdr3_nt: TGTGCCAGCAGTTTGAGACTAGCCCCAAAGACCTACAATGAGCAGTTCTTC; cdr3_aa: CASSLRLAPKTYNEQFF
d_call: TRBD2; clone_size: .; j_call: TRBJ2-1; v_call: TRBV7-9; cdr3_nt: TGTGCCAGCAGCTTGATTAGCGGGGGTGAGCAGTTCTTC; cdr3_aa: CASSLISGGEQFF
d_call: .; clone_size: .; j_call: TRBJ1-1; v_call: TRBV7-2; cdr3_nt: TGTGCCAGCAGGCAGGGTTTGACTGAAGCTTTCTTT; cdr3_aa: CASRQGLTEAFF
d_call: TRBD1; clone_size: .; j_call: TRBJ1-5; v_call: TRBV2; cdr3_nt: TGTGCCAGCAGTGAGGGACAGCCTAGGGGGCCCCAGCATTTT; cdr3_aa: CASSEGQPRGPQHF
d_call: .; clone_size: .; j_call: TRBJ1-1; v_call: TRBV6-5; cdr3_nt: TGTGCCAGCAGTTACCGGGGGAAGAGGAACACTGAAGCTTTCTTT; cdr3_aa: CASSYRGKRNTEAFF
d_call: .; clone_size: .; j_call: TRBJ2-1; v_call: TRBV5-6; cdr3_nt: TGTGCCAGCGGCTTTGTGACGTTCTCCTACAATGAGCAGTTCTTC; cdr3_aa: CASGFVTFSYNEQFF
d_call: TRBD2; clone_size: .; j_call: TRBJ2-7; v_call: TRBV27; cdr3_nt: TGTGCCAGCAGTTACGTCCCGGGACTAGAGTACGAGCAGTACTTC; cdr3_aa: CASSYVPGLEYEQYF
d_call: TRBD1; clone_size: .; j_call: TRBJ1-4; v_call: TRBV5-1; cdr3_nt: TGCGCCAGCAGCTTGGCCGACAGGGGGCCCGGAGAAAAACTGTTTTTT; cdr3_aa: CASSLADRGPGEKLFF
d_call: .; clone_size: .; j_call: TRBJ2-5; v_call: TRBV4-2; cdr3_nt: TGTGCCAGCAGCCAAGCCGGCGGGGCGCAAGAGACCCAGTACTTC; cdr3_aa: CASSQAGGAQETQYF
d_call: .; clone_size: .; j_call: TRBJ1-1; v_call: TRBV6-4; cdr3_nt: TGTGCCAGCAGTGACCCCACTGTATTGAACACTGAAGCTTTCTTT; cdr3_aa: CASSDPTVLNTEAFF
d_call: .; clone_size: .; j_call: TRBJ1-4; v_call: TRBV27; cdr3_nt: TGTGCCAGCAGTTTATCAGGTGGGGGGTGGGGAGAAAAACTGTTTTTT; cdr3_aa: CASSLSGGGWGEKLFF
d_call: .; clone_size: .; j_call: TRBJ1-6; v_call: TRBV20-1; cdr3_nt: TGCAGTGCCCCTAGTAATTCACCCCTCCACTTT; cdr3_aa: CSAPSNSPLHF
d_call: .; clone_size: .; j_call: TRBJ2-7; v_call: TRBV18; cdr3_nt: TGTGCCAGCTCACGATCACAGGGTATGTACGAGCAGTACTTC; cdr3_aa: CASSRSQGMYEQYF
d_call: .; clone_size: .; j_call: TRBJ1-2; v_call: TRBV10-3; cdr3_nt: TGTGCCATCAGTGAGTCATTAGCATGGGGCTATGGCTACACCTTC; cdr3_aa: CAISESLAWGYGYTF
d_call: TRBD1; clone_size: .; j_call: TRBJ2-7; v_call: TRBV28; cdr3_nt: TGTGCCAGCAGTCCCGTTCTTGGACAGGGGAGCTACGAGCAGTACTTC; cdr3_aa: CASSPVLGQGSYEQYF
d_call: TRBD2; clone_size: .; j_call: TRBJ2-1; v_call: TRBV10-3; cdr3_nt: TGTGCCATCAGCCGACTAGCGGGTGGAGACAATGAGCAGTTCTTC; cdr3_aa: CAISRLAGGDNEQFF
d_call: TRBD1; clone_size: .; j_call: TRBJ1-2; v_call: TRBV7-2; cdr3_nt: TGTGCCAGCAGCCCACGGACAGGAGGATACTATGGCTGCACCTTC; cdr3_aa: CASSPRTGGYYGCTF
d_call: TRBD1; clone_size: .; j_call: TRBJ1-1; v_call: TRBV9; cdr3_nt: TGTGCCAGCAGCGTTGGTTTCCGGGACAGTAAAGCTTTCTTT; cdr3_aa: CASSVGFRDSKAFF
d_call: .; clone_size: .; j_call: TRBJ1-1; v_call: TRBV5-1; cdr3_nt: TGCGCCAGCAGCTTGCGGCCAGGGGCTACATCGAACACTGAAGCTTTCTTT; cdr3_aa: CASSLRPGATSNTEAFF
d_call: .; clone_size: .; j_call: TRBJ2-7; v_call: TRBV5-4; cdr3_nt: TGTGCCAGCAGCTTTGGTGGACTGGTGGACGGCGAGCAGTACTTC; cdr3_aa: CASSFGGLVDGEQYF
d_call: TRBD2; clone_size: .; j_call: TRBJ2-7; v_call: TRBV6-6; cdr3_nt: TGTGCCAGCAACCCCTATAGCGGGAGGGCTTTTCGCGAGCAGTACTTC; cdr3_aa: CASNPYSGRAFREQYF
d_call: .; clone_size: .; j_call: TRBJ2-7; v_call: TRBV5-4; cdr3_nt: TGTGCCAGCACCCGGACTTTCTCGAACGACGAGCAGTACTTC; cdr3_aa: CASTRTFSNDEQYF
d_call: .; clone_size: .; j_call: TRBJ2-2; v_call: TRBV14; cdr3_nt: TGTGCCAGCAGCCAAGTGGGAGGTATGAACACCGGGGAGCTGTTTTTT; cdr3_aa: CASSQVGGMNTGELFF
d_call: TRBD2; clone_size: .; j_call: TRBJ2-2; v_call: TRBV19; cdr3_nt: TGTGCCAGCCAGCGGGAGCTGGGCGGGGAGCTGTTTTTT; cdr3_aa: CASQRELGGELFF
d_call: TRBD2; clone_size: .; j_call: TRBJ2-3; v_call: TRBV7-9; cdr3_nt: TGTGCCAGCAGCCTCTTGACTAGCGCGGCAGATACGCAGTATTTT; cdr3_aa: CASSLLTSAADTQYF
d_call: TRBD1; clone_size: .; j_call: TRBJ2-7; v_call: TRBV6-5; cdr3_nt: TGTGCCAGCAGTTACTCGGGACAGGGGACCGCTGGCGAGCAGTACTTC; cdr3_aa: CASSYSGQGTAGEQYF
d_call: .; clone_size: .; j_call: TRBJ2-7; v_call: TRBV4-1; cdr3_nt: TGCGCCAGCAGCCATGGGTCTCGTTCCGAGCCCCTCTACGAGCAGTACTTC; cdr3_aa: CASSHGSRSEPLYEQYF
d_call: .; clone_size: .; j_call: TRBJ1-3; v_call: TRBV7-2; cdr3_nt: TGTGCCAGCAGCCCGTACCAGGGGACTGGAAACACCATATATTTT; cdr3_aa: CASSPYQGTGNTIYF
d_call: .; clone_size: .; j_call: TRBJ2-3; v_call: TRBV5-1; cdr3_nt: TGCGCCAGCAGCATTCCGGTTCTGGCCACAGATACGCAGTATTTT; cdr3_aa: CASSIPVLATDTQYF
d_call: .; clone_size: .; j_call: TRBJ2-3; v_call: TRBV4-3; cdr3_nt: TGCGCCAGCAGCCAAGGTCTTAGCGGAATTAGCACAGATACGCAGTATTTT; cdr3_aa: CASSQGLSGISTDTQYF
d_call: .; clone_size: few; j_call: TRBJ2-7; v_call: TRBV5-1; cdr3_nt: TGCGCCAGCAGCTTGGACAGATATGAGCAGTACTTC; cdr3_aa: CASSLDRYEQYF
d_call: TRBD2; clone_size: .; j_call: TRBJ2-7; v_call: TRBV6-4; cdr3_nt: TGTGCCAACCGACTAGCGGGAGGGGGAGGGGCACCCTACGAGCAGTACTTC; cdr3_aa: CANRLAGGGGAPYEQYF
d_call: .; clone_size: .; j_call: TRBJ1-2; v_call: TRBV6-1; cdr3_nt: TGTGCCAGCAGTGAATCTGGGACGGCGCTGAGAGGCTACACCTTC; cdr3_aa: CASSESGTALRGYTF
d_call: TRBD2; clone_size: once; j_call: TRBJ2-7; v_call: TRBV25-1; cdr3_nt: TGTGCCAGCAGTGATCGAGCGGGAGTTGGATACGAGCAGTACTTC; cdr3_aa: CASSDRAGVGYEQYF
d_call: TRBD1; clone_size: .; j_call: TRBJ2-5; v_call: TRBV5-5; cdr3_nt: TGTGCCAGCAGCCGAGGAGCCAGGGGGCAGGGAGAGACCCAGTACTTC; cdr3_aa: CASSRGARGQGETQYF
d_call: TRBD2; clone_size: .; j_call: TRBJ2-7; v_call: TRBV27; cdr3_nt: TGTGCCAGCAGGACTAGCGGGACCTACGAGCAGTACTTC; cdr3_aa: CASRTSGTYEQYF
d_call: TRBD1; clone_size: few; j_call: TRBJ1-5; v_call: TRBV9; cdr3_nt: TGTGCCAGCAGCGAGGGAGGGACAGGGAGCCATCAGCCCCAGCATTTT; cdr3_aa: CASSEGGTGSHQPQHF
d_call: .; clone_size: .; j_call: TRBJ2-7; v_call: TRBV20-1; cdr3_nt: TGCAGTGCTAGAGATCCGAGGGAGCAGTACTTC; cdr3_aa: CSARDPREQYF
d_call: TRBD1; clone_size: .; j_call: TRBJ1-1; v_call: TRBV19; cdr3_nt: TGTGCCAGTAGTATAACAGGGGGGATGAGCACTGAAGCTTTCTTT; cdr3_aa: CASSITGGMSTEAFF